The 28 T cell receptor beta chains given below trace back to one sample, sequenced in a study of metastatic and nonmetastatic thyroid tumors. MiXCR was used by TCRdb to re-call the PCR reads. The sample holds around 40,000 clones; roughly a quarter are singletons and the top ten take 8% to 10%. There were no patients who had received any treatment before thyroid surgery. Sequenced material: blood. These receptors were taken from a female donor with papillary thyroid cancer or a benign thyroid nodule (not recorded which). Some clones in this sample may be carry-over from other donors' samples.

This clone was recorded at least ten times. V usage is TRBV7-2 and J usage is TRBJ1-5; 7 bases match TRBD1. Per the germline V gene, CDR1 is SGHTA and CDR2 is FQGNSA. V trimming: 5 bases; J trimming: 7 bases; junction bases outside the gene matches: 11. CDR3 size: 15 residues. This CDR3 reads CASSQRPTGLQPQHF. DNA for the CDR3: TGTGCCAGCAGCCAAAGACCGACAGGGTTGCAGCCCCAGCATTTT.

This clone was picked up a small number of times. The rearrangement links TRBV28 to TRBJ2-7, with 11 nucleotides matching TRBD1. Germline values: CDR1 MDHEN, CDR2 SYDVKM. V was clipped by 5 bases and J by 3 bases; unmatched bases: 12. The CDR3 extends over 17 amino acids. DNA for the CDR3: TGTGCCAGCAGTCCTCGGAGATCCGGGACAGGGGGCTACGAGCAGTACTTC. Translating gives CASSPRRSGTGGYEQYF. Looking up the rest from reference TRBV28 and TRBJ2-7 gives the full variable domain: DVKVTQSSRYLVKRTGEKVFLECVQDMDHENMFWYRQDPGLGLRLIYFSYDVKMKEKGDIPEGYSVSREKKERFSLILESASTNQTSMYLCASSPRRSGTGGYEQYFGPGTRLTVT.

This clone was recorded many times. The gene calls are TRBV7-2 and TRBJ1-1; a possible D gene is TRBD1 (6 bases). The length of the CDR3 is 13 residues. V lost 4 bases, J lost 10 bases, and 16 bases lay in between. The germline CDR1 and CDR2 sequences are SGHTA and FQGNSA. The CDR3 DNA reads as TGTGCCAGCAGCTCACGCCTTGAGGGGGGAGCTTTCTTT. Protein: CASSSRLEGGAFF.

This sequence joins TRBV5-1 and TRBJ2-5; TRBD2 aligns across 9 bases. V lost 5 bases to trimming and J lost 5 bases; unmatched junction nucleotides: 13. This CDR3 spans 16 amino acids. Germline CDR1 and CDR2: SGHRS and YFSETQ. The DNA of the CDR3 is TGCGCCAGCAGATCGGCTAGGGGCGGGGGGGCTGAGACCCAGTACTTC. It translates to CASRSARGGGAETQYF.

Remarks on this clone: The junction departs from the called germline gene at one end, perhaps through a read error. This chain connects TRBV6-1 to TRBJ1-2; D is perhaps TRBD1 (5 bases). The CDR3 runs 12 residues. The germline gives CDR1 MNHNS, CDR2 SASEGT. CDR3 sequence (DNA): TGTGCCAGCATTCCCGACAGCTATGGCTACGCCTTC. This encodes CASIPDSYGYAF.

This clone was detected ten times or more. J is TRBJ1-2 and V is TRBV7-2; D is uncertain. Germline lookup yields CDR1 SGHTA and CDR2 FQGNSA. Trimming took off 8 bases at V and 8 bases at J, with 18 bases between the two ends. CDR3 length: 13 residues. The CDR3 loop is CASRAGENGGYTF. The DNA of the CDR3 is TGTGCCAGCCGGGCCGGGGAGAATGGGGGCTACACCTTC.

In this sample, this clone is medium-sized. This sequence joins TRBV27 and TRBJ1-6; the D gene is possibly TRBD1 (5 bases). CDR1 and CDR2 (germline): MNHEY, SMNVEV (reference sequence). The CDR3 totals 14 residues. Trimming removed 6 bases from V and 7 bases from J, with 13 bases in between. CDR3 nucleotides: TGTGCCAGCAGACCCGAGGGGACGAATTCACCCCTCCACTTT. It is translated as CASRPEGTNSPLHF.

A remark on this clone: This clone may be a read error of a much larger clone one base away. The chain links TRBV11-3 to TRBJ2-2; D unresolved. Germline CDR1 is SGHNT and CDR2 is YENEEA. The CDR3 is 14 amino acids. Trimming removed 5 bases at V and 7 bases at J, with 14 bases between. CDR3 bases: TGTGCCAGCAGCCTCAGGAGTAGGAACGGGGAGCTGTTTTTT. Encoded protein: CASSLRSRNGELFF. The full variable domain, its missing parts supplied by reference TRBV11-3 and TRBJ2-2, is EAGVVQSPRYKIIEKKQPVAFWCNPISGHNTLYWYLQNLGQGPELLIRYENEEAVDDSQLPKDRFSAERLKGVDSTLKIQPAELGDSAVYLCASSLRSRNGELFFGEGSRLTVL.

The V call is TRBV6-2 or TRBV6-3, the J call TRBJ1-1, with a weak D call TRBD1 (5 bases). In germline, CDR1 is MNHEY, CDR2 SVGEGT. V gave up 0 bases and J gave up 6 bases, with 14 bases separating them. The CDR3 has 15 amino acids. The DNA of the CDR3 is TGTGCCAGCAGTTACTCGGGGGTTTTGGGCGCTGAAGCTTTCTTT. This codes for CASSYSGVLGAEAFF.

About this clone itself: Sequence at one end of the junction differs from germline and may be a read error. CDR3 in DNA: TGTGTCAGCAGCCCTAGACCCTCCGCGAACACTGAAGCTTTCTTT. Its protein product is CVSSPRPSANTEAFF. This chain links TRBV11-1 with TRBJ1-1; D gene uncertain. Germline CDR1 reads SGHAT; CDR2 reads FQDESV (reference sequence). The CDR3 extends over 15 amino acids.

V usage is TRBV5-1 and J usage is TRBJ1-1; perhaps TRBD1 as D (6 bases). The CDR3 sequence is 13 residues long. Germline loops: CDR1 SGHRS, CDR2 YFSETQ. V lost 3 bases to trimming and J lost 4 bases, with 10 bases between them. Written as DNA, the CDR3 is TGCGCCAGCAGCTACGAGACAGGCACTGAAGCTTTCTTT. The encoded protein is CASSYETGTEAFF.

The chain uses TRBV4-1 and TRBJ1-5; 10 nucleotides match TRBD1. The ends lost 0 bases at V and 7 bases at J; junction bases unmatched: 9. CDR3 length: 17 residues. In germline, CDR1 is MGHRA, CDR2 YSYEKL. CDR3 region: CASSQDPGQGRIQPQHF. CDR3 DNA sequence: TGCGCCAGCAGCCAAGACCCGGGACAGGGGCGGATCCAGCCCCAGCATTTT.

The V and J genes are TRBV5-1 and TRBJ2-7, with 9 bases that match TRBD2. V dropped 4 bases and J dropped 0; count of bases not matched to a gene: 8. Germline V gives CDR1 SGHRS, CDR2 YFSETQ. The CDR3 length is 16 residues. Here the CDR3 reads CASSTVAGEGSYEQYF. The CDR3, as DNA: TGCGCCAGCAGCACCGTAGCGGGGGAAGGCTCCTACGAGCAGTACTTC.

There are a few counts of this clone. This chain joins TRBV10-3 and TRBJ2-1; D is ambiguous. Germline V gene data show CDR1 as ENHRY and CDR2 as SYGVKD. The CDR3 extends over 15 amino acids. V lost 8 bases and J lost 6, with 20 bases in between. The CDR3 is CAIVTTYGRSNEQFF. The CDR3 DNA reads TGTGCCATCGTAACTACCTATGGCCGGAGCAATGAGCAGTTCTTC.

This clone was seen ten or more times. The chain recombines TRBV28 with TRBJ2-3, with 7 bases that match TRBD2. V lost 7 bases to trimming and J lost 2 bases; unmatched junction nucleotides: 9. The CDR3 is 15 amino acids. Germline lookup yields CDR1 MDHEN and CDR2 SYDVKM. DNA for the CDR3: TGTGCCAGCAAGTCGGCGGGAGTGAACACAGATACGCAGTATTTT. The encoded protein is CASKSAGVNTDTQYF. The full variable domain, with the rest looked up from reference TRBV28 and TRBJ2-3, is DVKVTQSSRYLVKRTGEKVFLECVQDMDHENMFWYRQDPGLGLRLIYFSYDVKMKEKGDIPEGYSVSREKKERFSLILESASTNQTSMYLCASKSAGVNTDTQYFGPGTRLTVL.

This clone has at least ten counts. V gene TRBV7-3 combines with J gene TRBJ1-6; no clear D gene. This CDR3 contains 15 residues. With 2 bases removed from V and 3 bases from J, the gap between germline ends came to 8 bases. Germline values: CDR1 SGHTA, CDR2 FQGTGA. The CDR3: CASSLEGSYNSPLHF. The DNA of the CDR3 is TGTGCCAGCAGCTTAGAGGGCAGCTATAATTCACCCCTCCACTTT.

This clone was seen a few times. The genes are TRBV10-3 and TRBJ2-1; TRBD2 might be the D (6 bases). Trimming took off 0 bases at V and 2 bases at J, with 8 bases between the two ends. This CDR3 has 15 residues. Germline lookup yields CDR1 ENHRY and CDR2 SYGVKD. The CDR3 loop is CAISESWGAYNEQFF. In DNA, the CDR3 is TGTGCCATCAGTGAGTCGTGGGGGGCCTACAATGAGCAGTTCTTC.

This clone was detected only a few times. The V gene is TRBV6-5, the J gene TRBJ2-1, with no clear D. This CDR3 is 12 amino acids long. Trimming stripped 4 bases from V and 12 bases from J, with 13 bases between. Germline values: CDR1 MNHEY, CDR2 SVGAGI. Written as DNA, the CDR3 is TGTGCCAGCAGTTTATCTCCCCGGTGGCAGTTCTTC. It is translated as CASSLSPRWQFF.

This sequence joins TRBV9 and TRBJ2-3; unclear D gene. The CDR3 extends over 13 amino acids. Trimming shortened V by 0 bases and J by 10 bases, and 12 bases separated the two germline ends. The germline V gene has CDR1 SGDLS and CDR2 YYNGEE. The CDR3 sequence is CASSVVPHGSQYF. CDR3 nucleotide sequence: TGTGCCAGCAGCGTAGTTCCCCACGGATCGCAGTATTTT. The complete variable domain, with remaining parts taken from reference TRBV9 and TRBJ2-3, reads DSGVTQTPKHLITATGQRVTLRCSPRSGDLSVYWYQQSLDQGLQFLIQYYNGEERAKGNILERFSAQQFPDLHSELNLSSLELGDSALYFCASSVVPHGSQYFGPGTRLTVL.

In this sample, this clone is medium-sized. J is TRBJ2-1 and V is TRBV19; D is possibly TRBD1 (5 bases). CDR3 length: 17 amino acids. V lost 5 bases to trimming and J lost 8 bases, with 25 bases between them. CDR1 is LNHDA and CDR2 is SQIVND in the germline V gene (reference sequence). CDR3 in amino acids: CASSAINGRGSLDEQFF. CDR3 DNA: TGTGCCAGTAGTGCTATCAACGGAAGGGGATCGTTGGATGAGCAGTTCTTC.

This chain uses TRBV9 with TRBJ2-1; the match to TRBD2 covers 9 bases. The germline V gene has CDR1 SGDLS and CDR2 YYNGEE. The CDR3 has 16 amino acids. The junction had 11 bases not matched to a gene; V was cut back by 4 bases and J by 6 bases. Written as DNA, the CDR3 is TGTGCCAGCAGCTCCCGGACTAGCGCTGTGAGCAATGAGCAGTTCTTC. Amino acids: CASSSRTSAVSNEQFF.

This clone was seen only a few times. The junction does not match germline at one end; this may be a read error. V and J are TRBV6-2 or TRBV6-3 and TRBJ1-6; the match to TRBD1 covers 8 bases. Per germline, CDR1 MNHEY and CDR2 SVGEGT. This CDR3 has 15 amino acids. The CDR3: CSSSRGTGLNSPLHF. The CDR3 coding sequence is TGTTCCAGCAGTCGGGGGACAGGTCTGAATTCACCCCTCCACTTT.

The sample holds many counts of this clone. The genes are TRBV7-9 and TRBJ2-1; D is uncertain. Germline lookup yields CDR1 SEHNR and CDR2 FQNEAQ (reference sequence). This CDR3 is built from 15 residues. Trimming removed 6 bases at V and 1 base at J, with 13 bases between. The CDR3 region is CASSSEVASYNEQFF. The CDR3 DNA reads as TGTGCCAGCAGTAGTGAGGTGGCGTCCTACAATGAGCAGTTCTTC.

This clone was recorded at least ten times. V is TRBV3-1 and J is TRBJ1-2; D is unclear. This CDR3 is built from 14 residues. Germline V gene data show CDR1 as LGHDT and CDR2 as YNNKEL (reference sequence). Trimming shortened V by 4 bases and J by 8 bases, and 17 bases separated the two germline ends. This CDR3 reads CASSPLLGTKGYTF. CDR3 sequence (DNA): TGTGCCAGCAGCCCCCTGTTGGGCACTAAGGGCTACACCTTC.

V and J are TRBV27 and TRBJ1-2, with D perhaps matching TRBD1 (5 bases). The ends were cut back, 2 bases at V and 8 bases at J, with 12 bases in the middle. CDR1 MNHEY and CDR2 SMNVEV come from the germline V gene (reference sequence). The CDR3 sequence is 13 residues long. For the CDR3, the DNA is TGTGCCAGCAGTTTAAAGGGGTCGAAGGGCTACACCTTC. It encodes CASSLKGSKGYTF.

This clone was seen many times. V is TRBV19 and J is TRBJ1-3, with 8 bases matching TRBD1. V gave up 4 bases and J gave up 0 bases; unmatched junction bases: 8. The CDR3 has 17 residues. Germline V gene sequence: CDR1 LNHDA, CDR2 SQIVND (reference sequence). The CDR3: CASSTHRDRSSGNTIYF. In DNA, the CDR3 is TGTGCCAGTAGTACCCACCGGGACAGGAGCTCTGGAAACACCATATATTTT.

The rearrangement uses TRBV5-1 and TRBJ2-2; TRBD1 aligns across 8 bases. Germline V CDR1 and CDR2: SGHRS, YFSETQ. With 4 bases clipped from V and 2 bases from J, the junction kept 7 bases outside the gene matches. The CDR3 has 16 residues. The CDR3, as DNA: TGCGCCAGCAGCCACCACAGGGGGTCTAACACCGGGGAGCTGTTTTTT. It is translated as CASSHHRGSNTGELFF.

DNA for the CDR3: TGTGCCTGGACAAGGGGCACTAATGAAAAACTGTTTTTT. Its protein is CAWTRGTNEKLFF. This sequence joins TRBV30 and TRBJ1-4; perhaps TRBD1 as D (5 bases). Trimming removed 4 bases at V and 2 bases at J, with 8 bases between. Germline V gives CDR1 GTSNPN, CDR2 SVGIG (reference sequence). The length of the CDR3 is 13 residues.